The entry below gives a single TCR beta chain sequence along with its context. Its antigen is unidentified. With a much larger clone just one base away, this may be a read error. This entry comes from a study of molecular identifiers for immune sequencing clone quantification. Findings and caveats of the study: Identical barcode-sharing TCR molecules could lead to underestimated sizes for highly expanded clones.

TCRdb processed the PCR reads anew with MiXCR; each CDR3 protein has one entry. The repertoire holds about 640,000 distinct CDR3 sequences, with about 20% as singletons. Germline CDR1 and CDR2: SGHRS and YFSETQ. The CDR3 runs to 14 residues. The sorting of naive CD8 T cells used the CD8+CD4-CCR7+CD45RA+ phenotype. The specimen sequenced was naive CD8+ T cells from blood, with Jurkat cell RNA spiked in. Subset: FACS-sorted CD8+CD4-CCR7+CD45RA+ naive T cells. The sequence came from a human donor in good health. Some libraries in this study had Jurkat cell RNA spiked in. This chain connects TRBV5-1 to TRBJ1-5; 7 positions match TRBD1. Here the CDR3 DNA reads TGCACCAGCAGCTTGACAGGGTTGGATCAGCCCCAGCATTTT. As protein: CTSSLTGLDQPQHF.